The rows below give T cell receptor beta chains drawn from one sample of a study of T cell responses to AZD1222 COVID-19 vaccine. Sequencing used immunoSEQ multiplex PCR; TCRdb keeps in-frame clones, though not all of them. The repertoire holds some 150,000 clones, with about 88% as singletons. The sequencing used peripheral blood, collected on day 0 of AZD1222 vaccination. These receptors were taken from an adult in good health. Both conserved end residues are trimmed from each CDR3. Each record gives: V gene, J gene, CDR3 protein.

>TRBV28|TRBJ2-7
ASSLGGYYEQY
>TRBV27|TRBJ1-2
ASSLLPLRGHYGYT
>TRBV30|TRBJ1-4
AWSVQETATNEKLF
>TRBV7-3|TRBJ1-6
ASSFQEGSPLH
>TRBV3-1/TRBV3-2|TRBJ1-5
ASSQAQGRQPQH
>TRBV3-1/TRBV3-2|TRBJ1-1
ASSPHGQGVNTEAF
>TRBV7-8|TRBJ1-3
ASSPWRALSSGNTIY
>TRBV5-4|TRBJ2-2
ASSFDRVGAGELF
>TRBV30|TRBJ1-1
AWRVGTGFTEAF
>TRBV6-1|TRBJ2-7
ASSDTYGTRYEQY
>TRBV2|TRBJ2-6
ASSEATGGKSGANVLT
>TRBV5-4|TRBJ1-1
ASTEGLGGSGTEAF
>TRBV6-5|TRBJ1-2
ASSYSGRDNYGYT
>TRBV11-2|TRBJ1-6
ASSLVNSPLH
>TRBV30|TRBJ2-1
AWSVSGTSHNEQF
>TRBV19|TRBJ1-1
ASSLRFQGVNTEAF
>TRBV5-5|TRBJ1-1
ASSYNDRVTEAF
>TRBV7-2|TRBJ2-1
ASSQAGGSYNEQF
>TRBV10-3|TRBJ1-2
AITPGQATIYGYT
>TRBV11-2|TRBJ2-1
ASSAPGQGFSSSYNEQF